One and the same sample provided the 17 T cell receptor beta chains below, sequenced in a study of breast tumors, draining lymph nodes, adjacent tissues. TCRdb passed the multiplex PCR reads through MiXCR, listing each CDR3 protein once. The data contain roughly 130,000 distinct CDR3 sequences, less than 20% of them singletons. Axillary draining lymph nodes of breast cancer patients supplied the node samples. Sequences were obtained from axillary lymph node tissue. The receptors shown here come from a female donor with breast cancer. Some clones in this sample may be carry-over from other donors' samples.

A note on this clonotype: This may be a read error: a much more frequent sequence differs by one nucleotide. The V call is TRBV5-1, the J call TRBJ2-7, with D perhaps matching TRBD2 (5 bases). Trimming cost V 4 bases and J 7 bases, with 21 bases left between them. The germline CDR1 and CDR2 sequences are SGHRS and YFSETQ. The CDR3 totals 15 residues. The CDR3 is CASSLSPDSHNEQYF. The CDR3 DNA reads as TGCGCCAGCAGCCTCTCCCCGGACTCGCACAATGAGCAGTACTTC.

This clonotype was seen ten or more times. This chain links TRBV20-1 with TRBJ1-2; 10 bases align to TRBD1. The CDR3 has 13 residues. CDR1 is DFQATT, CDR2 SNEGSKA, per germline (reference sequence). With 0 bases clipped from V and 8 bases from J, the junction kept 3 bases outside the gene matches. The CDR3 spells CSARDGTGEGYTF. CDR3 DNA sequence: TGCAGTGCTAGAGATGGGACAGGGGAAGGCTACACCTTC.

This clonotype was found many times. The V gene is TRBV5-1, the J gene TRBJ2-3, with 7 nucleotides matching TRBD2. Germline CDR1 is SGHRS and CDR2 is YFSETQ. J gave up 0 bases and V 4 bases, and 5 bases lay outside the gene matches. The length of the CDR3 is 15 residues. DNA of the CDR3: TGCGCCAGCAGCCCTAGCGGAGTTAGCACAGATACGCAGTATTTT. Its translation: CASSPSGVSTDTQYF.

This clonotype has at least ten counts. The rearrangement uses TRBV28 and TRBJ1-5, with D hard to call. V was cut by 3 bases and J by 9 bases, with 9 bases left in between. The CDR3 has 12 residues. Germline V CDR1 and CDR2: MDHEN, SYDVKM. CDR3 bases: TGTGCCAGCAGTTTGGTGGGGAGGCCCCAGCATTTT. Protein product: CASSLVGRPQHF.

This clonotype was counted ten times or more. V gene TRBV10-2 combines with J gene TRBJ1-6, with D perhaps TRBD1 (5 bases). Trimming took 6 bases from V and 16 from J, leaving 16 bases between them. Germline loops: CDR1 WSHSY, CDR2 SAAADI. CDR3 length equals 12 residues. The CDR3 coding sequence is TGCGCCAGCAGGGGGGGGGAGCCGGCTCTCCACTTT. As protein: CASRGGEPALHF.

Comment on this clonotype: A clone one base away is much larger, so this may be a read error. The V gene is TRBV7-6, the J gene TRBJ1-4; D unclear. In germline, CDR1 is SGHVS, CDR2 FNYEAQ. The CDR3 totals 13 residues. The CDR3 bases are TGTGCCAGCAGCTTAGCGGTTAATAAAAAACTGTTTTTT. It yields the protein CASSLAVNKKLFF.

This clonotype showed up many times. The chain uses TRBV7-8 and TRBJ1-3; possible D gene TRBD1, 5 bases. V was clipped by 5 bases and J by 2 bases, with 13 bases between them. CDR1 SGHVS and CDR2 FQNEAQ come from the germline V gene. CDR3 length equals 15 residues. The DNA of the CDR3 is TGTGCCAGCAGCCCACCGGGACGGACTGGAAACACCATATATTTT. Translation: CASSPPGRTGNTIYF.

This clonotype was counted at least ten times. The J gene is TRBJ2-7, the V gene TRBV5-1; D is perhaps TRBD2 (6 bases). From germline, CDR1 is SGHRS and CDR2 YFSETQ. The CDR3 runs to 15 residues. V was trimmed by 0 bases and J by 2 bases, leaving 12 bases between them. CDR3 region: CASSLVGGGPYEQYF. Written as DNA, the CDR3 is TGCGCCAGCAGCTTGGTGGGAGGCGGACCCTACGAGCAGTACTTC.

Here the CDR3 reads CASKPSGGTDTQYF. CDR3 DNA: TGTGCCAGTAAGCCTAGCGGGGGTACAGATACGCAGTATTTT. V and J are TRBV19 and TRBJ2-3; 10 bases are a match to TRBD2. Germline V gene lookup returns CDR1 LNHDA and CDR2 SQIVND (reference sequence). V dropped 7 bases and J dropped 3; count of bases not matched to a gene: 4. This CDR3 has 14 residues.

This clonotype has ten or more counts. The V call is TRBV11-3, the J call TRBJ2-5; TRBD2 is a possible D gene (6 bases). Germline V gives CDR1 SGHNT, CDR2 YENEEA. The CDR3 sequence is 16 residues long. Trimming left V 1 base short and J 5 bases short, with 17 bases between. The CDR3 loop reads CASSLGVSAGMETQYF. Written as DNA, the CDR3 is TGTGCCAGCAGCTTAGGGGTCTCTGCGGGGATGGAGACCCAGTACTTC.

In this sample, this clonotype turned up many times. The V gene is TRBV5-8, the J gene TRBJ2-2, with 15 bases fitting TRBD2. CDR1 SGHTS and CDR2 YDEGEE come from the germline V gene. Germline trimming cut 5 bases from V and 4 bases from J; bases unmatched to any gene: 12. There are 19 residues in the CDR3. Here the CDR3 DNA reads TGTGCCAGCAGGAGCGGACTAGCGGGAGGGCCATCGGTCACCGGGGAGCTGTTTTTT. Amino acids: CASRSGLAGGPSVTGELFF.

This clonotype was observed many times. One end of the junction is discordant with germline, which a read error may explain. The genes are TRBV7-2 and TRBJ2-1, with 7 bases matching TRBD1. This CDR3 region has 14 residues. Germline V lookup: CDR1 SGHTA, CDR2 FQGNSA. In DNA, the CDR3 is TGCGCCAGCAGCTTGGGAAGCAGGGGGAATGAGCAGTTCTTC. This translates into CASSLGSRGNEQFF.

The J gene is TRBJ1-2, the V gene TRBV6-5; TRBD1 agrees at 10 bases. This CDR3 spans 15 amino acids. The germline gives CDR1 MNHEY, CDR2 SVGAGI. The junction had 7 bases not matched to a gene; V was cut back by 5 bases and J by 4 bases. This CDR3 reads CASSLRTGGIYGYTF. The DNA for the CDR3 is TGTGCCAGCAGTCTAAGGACAGGGGGGATCTATGGCTACACCTTC.

The table lists this clonotype with many counts. V and J are TRBV27 and TRBJ1-5, with no clear D. Trimming left V 8 bases short and J 9 bases short, with 8 bases between. The CDR3 is made up of 10 amino acids. Per germline, CDR1 MNHEY and CDR2 SMNVEV (reference sequence). As DNA, the CDR3 is TGTGCCAGCGGCTCCTTGCCCCAGCATTTT. Amino acid sequence: CASGSLPQHF.

Many counts were recorded for this clonotype. The chain uses TRBV5-1 and TRBJ2-7; 8 nucleotides match TRBD2. Germline V gives CDR1 SGHRS, CDR2 YFSETQ. This CDR3 comprises 15 residues. J gave up 1 base and V 0 bases, and 3 bases lay outside the gene matches. The CDR3 coding sequence is TGCGCCAGCAGCTTGGCCGGCGGGAGGTCCTACGAGCAGTACTTC. Its translation: CASSLAGGRSYEQYF.

Remarks on this clonotype: This sequence may be a read error, since a much larger clone differs from it by one base. The CDR3 does not close with the conserved phenylalanine or tryptophan, likely indicating a read error. The V call is TRBV7-6, the J call TRBJ2-2, with D hard to call. The CDR3 consists of 14 residues. CDR1 SGHVS and CDR2 FNYEAQ come from the germline V gene. V lost 2 bases and J lost 0, with 4 bases in between. Here the CDR3 reads CASSLKPNTGELFV. The CDR3 DNA reads as TGTGCCAGCAGCTTAAAGCCGAACACCGGGGAGCTGTTTGTT.

This clonotype was picked up many times. V and J are TRBV18 and TRBJ1-6; D gene uncertain. Germline CDR1 is KGHSH and CDR2 is LQKENI. Between the trimmed V and J ends, which lost 2 bases and 0 bases, there was a span of 8 bases. The CDR3 sequence is 16 residues long. Here the CDR3 reads CASSPIPFSYNSPLHF. CDR3 nucleotide sequence: TGTGCCAGCTCACCAATCCCATTCTCCTATAATTCACCCCTCCACTTT. Full variable domain (missing parts from reference TRBV18 and TRBJ1-6): NAGVMQNPRHLVRRRGQEARLRCSPMKGHSHVYWYRQLPEEGLKFMVYLQKENIIDESGMPKERFSAEFPKEGPSILRIQQVVRGDSAAYFCASSPIPFSYNSPLHFGNGTRLTVT.